The clone carrying this T cell receptor beta chain has only a few counts. Its antigen is not known. This sample is drawn from a study of beta chain features in type 1 diabetes. Every bit of the isolated RNA underwent reverse transcription, so sequencing read expressed TCRB transcripts. Method: immunoSEQ multiplex PCR; TCRdb's copy keeps in-frame clones and lacks some. The profile shows fewer than 300,000 clones, roughly 22% of them singletons. Study-wide points: Whether HLA type influences TCRB rearrangement remained unresolved here. Across all four CD4+ subsets, people with type 1 diabetes showed modestly shorter TCRB CDR3s.

CD4+ cells of the naive, central memory, regulatory and stem cell-like memory types were sorted via CD45RO/CCR7/CD25/CD127/CD95/CD27. Sorted populations all exceeded 95% purity. The receptor was derived from a woman in her 40s with type 1 diabetes. What was sequenced was naive CD4+ T cells from blood.

DNA for the CDR3: TGTGCCAGCAGCACCGGACTAGCGGAAGAGACCCAGTACTTC. Its protein is CASSTGLAEETQYF. The chain uses TRBV7-9 and TRBJ2-5; TRBD2 matches at 10 bases. This CDR3 region has 14 residues. Germline V lookup: CDR1 SEHNR, CDR2 FQNEAQ (reference sequence). The V and J ends lost 5 bases and 3 bases, in that order; junction bases with no gene match: 3.